Described below is a single T cell receptor (beta chain) sequence and its context. Using immunoSEQ multiplex PCR, the repertoire was profiled, and TCRdb retains in-frame clones only, with some absent. The data hold roughly 94,000 clones, with roughly 83% observed a single time. J gave up 7 bases and V 4 bases, and 6 bases lay outside the gene matches. The CDR3 sequence is 14 residues long. Germline V lookup: CDR1 SGHDN, CDR2 FVKESK. This entry comes from a study of control samples from healthy donors and cancer patients. The clonotype was recovered from a man in his 70s with lung cancer. The sequencing sample was made of PBMCs. The J gene is TRBJ1-2, the V gene TRBV14; 10 bases are shared with TRBD1. In nucleotides, the CDR3 is TGTGCCAGCAGCCTCAGACAGGGGGCAAGTGGCTACACCTTC. Protein product: CASSLRQGASGYTF.